The rows below give T cell receptor beta chains drawn from one sample of a study of T cell responses to AZD1222 COVID-19 vaccine. TCRdb's table, derived via immunoSEQ multiplex PCR, lists solely in-frame clones and lacks some. The sample lists 130,000 to 150,000 clones, around 91% occurring once. Material: peripheral blood, obtained on day 0 of AZD1222 vaccination. The receptors were gathered from an adult in good health. CDR3s include the opening cysteine and the closing phenylalanine or tryptophan. Each record gives: clone size, J gene, D gene, V gene, CDR3 DNA, CDR3 protein. The D gene is left open where the match is weak. Where a row states a size, it is once, few, many or the class of an expanded clone; other rows omit it.

size: .
J: TRBJ1-5
D: .
V: TRBV6-5
DNA: TGTGCCAGCAGGGACCGGGGGAATAGCAATCAGCCCCAGCATTTT
CDR3: CASRDRGNSNQPQHF

size: .
J: TRBJ1-5
D: TRBD1
V: TRBV4-2
DNA: TGTGCCAGCAGCCGCGGACAGGGGGGGAGGCCCCAGCATTTT
CDR3: CASSRGQGGRPQHF

size: .
J: TRBJ1-1
D: TRBD1
V: TRBV7-9
DNA: TGTGCCAGCAGCTCCGAGACAGGGGCGAGTGGCACTGAAGCTTTCTTT
CDR3: CASSSETGASGTEAFF

size: .
J: TRBJ2-3
D: TRBD2
V: TRBV7-6
DNA: TGTGCCAGCAGCTTAGGCGGGAGATTCGGGGATACGCAGTATTTT
CDR3: CASSLGGRFGDTQYF

size: .
J: TRBJ2-7
D: TRBD2
V: TRBV4-1
DNA: TGCGCCAGCAGCCAGGGGACTAGCGGGGGTTACGAGCAGTACTTC
CDR3: CASSQGTSGGYEQYF

size: .
J: TRBJ1-2
D: .
V: TRBV2
DNA: TGTGCCAGCAGTGACGAGATTGGCTATGGCTACACCTTC
CDR3: CASSDEIGYGYTF

size: .
J: TRBJ1-1
D: .
V: TRBV2
DNA: TGTGCCAGCAGTGAAGAGATGAACACTGAAGCTTTCTTT
CDR3: CASSEEMNTEAFF

size: .
J: TRBJ2-1
D: .
V: TRBV10-3
DNA: TGTGCCATCAGCCGAACTGAGCATGAGCAGTTCTTC
CDR3: CAISRTEHEQFF

size: .
J: TRBJ1-5
D: .
V: TRBV4-3
DNA: TGCGCCAGCAGTTTGATCAGGGACCTAAATCAGCCCCAGCATTTT
CDR3: CASSLIRDLNQPQHF

size: .
J: TRBJ2-2
D: TRBD1
V: TRBV18
DNA: TGTGCCAGCTCGGAAAGACAGGGTTCCACCGGGGAGCTGTTTTTT
CDR3: CASSERQGSTGELFF

size: .
J: TRBJ1-1
D: TRBD1
V: TRBV9
DNA: TGTGCCAGCAGCGTTTCAGGGGGCTTCACTGAAGCTTTCTTT
CDR3: CASSVSGGFTEAFF

size: .
J: TRBJ2-1
D: .
V: TRBV6-5
DNA: TGTGCCAGCAGTTACTCGAATGTGATTTCTCCCCATGAGCAGTTCTTC
CDR3: CASSYSNVISPHEQFF

size: .
J: TRBJ2-2
D: .
V: TRBV13
DNA: TGTGCCAGCAGCTCCGAGCCAGGCGGCACCGGGGAGCTGTTTTTT
CDR3: CASSSEPGGTGELFF

size: .
J: TRBJ1-1
D: .
V: TRBV7-2
DNA: TGTGCCAGCAGAGAAGGACTGAACACTGAAGCTTTCTTT
CDR3: CASREGLNTEAFF

size: .
J: TRBJ2-7
D: TRBD1
V: TRBV6-2/TRBV6-3
DNA: TGTGCCAGCAGTTACGGGACAGGGGTAACCTACGAGCAGTACTTC
CDR3: CASSYGTGVTYEQYF

size: once
J: TRBJ1-2
D: .
V: TRBV7-9
DNA: TGTGCCAGCAACGGGGGGACTGGCTACACCTTC
CDR3: CASNGGTGYTF

size: .
J: TRBJ2-3
D: TRBD2
V: TRBV4-1
DNA: TGCGCCAGCAGCCAAATGGGGGGGGGACTAGCGGCGACAGATACGCAGTATTTT
CDR3: CASSQMGGGLAATDTQYF

size: .
J: TRBJ2-7
D: TRBD1
V: TRBV28
DNA: TGTGCCAGCAGTTCCTTAACAGGGGGTTTCGACGAGCAGTACTTC
CDR3: CASSSLTGGFDEQYF

size: .
J: TRBJ1-2
D: TRBD1
V: TRBV28
DNA: TGTGCCAGCAGTGATGTGACAGGGGGCGCACCTAACTATGGCTACACCTTC
CDR3: CASSDVTGGAPNYGYTF

size: .
J: TRBJ2-7
D: TRBD1
V: TRBV7-3
DNA: TGTGCCAGCAGCCCCCGGACAGGCCCCTACGAGCAGTACTTC
CDR3: CASSPRTGPYEQYF

size: many
J: TRBJ1-1
D: .
V: TRBV19
DNA: TGTGCCAGTAGTATTTGGAGGGCCACTGAAGCTTTCTTT
CDR3: CASSIWRATEAFF

size: .
J: TRBJ2-7
D: TRBD1
V: TRBV9
DNA: TGTGCCAGCAGCGACCGGGACAGCACCTACGAGCAGTACTTC
CDR3: CASSDRDSTYEQYF

size: .
J: TRBJ2-5
D: .
V: TRBV15
DNA: TGTGCCACCAGCAGAGATTCGGGGGAGACCCAGTACTTC
CDR3: CATSRDSGETQYF

size: .
J: TRBJ2-3
D: TRBD1
V: TRBV28
DNA: TGTGCCAGCAGCAAAGGGGGCAGGGGGACAGATACGCAGTATTTT
CDR3: CASSKGGRGTDTQYF

size: few
J: TRBJ2-6
D: TRBD1
V: TRBV10-1
DNA: TGCGCCAGCAGTGAGTCGACAGGACAGGGAAATACTGGGGCCAACGTCCTGACTTTC
CDR3: CASSESTGQGNTGANVLTF

size: .
J: TRBJ1-4
D: .
V: TRBV5-1
DNA: TGCGCCAGCAGCCTCCAGTCGGTGGGATCTAATGAAAAACTGTTTTTT
CDR3: CASSLQSVGSNEKLFF

size: .
J: TRBJ1-1
D: TRBD1
V: TRBV7-9
DNA: TGTGCCAGCAGACCCGGGACAGGGGAAACTGAAGCTTTCTTT
CDR3: CASRPGTGETEAFF

size: .
J: TRBJ2-3
D: TRBD1
V: TRBV10-3
DNA: TGTGCCATCAGCGGGACAGGGGGGCCCACAGATACGCAGTATTTT
CDR3: CAISGTGGPTDTQYF

size: once
J: TRBJ1-2
D: .
V: TRBV6-5
DNA: TGTGCCAGCAGTTACGTGGGGGAAGGGGCAGAGGGCTACACCTTC
CDR3: CASSYVGEGAEGYTF

size: .
J: TRBJ2-1
D: TRBD2
V: TRBV11-2
DNA: TGTGCCAGCAGCCTCCGGAGTTTGGCGGGGGGGGACAATGAGCAGTTCTTC
CDR3: CASSLRSLAGGDNEQFF

size: .
J: TRBJ2-2
D: .
V: TRBV4-2
DNA: TGTGCCAGCACACCAGCGAGGAACACCGGGGAGCTGTTTTTT
CDR3: CASTPARNTGELFF

size: .
J: TRBJ2-1
D: .
V: TRBV3-1/TRBV3-2
DNA: TGTGCCAGCAGCCAGGCGTCGGGTAGGGCCGGACTCTACAATGAGCAGTTCTTC
CDR3: CASSQASGRAGLYNEQFF

size: .
J: TRBJ1-1
D: .
V: TRBV7-9
DNA: TGTGCCAGCAGCCCTTTGACAGCTCCTTTGGGGAACACTGAAGCTTTCTTT
CDR3: CASSPLTAPLGNTEAFF

size: .
J: TRBJ2-7
D: .
V: TRBV20-1
DNA: TGCAGTGCTAACCCCTACGGGGAGCAGTACTTC
CDR3: CSANPYGEQYF

size: .
J: TRBJ1-5
D: TRBD1
V: TRBV7-6
DNA: TGTGCCAGCAGCTTAACCCCCACCTACCGGGACAGGGGGAATCAGCCCCAGCATTTT
CDR3: CASSLTPTYRDRGNQPQHF

size: few
J: TRBJ1-1
D: .
V: TRBV9
DNA: TGTGCCAGCAGCGTAGTGAGTAACACTGAAGCTTTCTTT
CDR3: CASSVVSNTEAFF

size: .
J: TRBJ2-5
D: TRBD2
V: TRBV3-1/TRBV3-2
DNA: TGTGCCAGCAGCCAAGGCCTCCGGGAGGACCATCAAGAGACCCAGTACTTC
CDR3: CASSQGLREDHQETQYF

size: .
J: TRBJ1-1
D: .
V: TRBV18
DNA: TGTGCCAGCTCACCAGCGTCAGATAACACTGAAGCTTTCTTT
CDR3: CASSPASDNTEAFF

size: .
J: TRBJ2-1
D: .
V: TRBV9
DNA: TGTGCCAGCAGCGTTTTTCTCTCCACCAATGAGCAGTTCTTC
CDR3: CASSVFLSTNEQFF

size: .
J: TRBJ2-3
D: TRBD1
V: TRBV6-1
DNA: TGTGCCAGCAGTGAAACCGGGACAGCCCTCACAGATACGCAGTATTTT
CDR3: CASSETGTALTDTQYF

size: .
J: TRBJ1-3
D: TRBD1
V: TRBV7-9
DNA: TGTGCCAGCACACGGGACAGCTCTGGAAACACCATATATTTT
CDR3: CASTRDSSGNTIYF